This entry lists 21 T cell receptor beta chains sequenced from one sample in a study of T cell responses to AZD1222 COVID-19 vaccine. Generated by immunoSEQ multiplex PCR, the TCRdb table keeps only in-frame clones and is missing some. The sample yields some 150,000 clones, roughly 88% seen once. The sample here was peripheral blood, taken 28 days after the second AZD1222 dose. The receptors were gathered from an adult who received the AZD1222 COVID-19 vaccine.

V and J are TRBV5-8 and TRBJ2-5; the match to TRBD2 covers 7 bases. Germline-derived CDR1 and CDR2 are SGHTS and YDEGEE. CDR3 length equals 14 residues. The V and J ends lost 2 bases and 4 bases, in that order; junction bases with no gene match: 5. The CDR3 region is CASSLLAPSETQYF. CDR3 in DNA: TGTGCCAGCAGCTTACTAGCGCCCTCAGAGACCCAGTACTTC.

This clone showed up just once. J is TRBJ1-5 and V is TRBV7-9, with D possibly TRBD1 on 5 matching bases. This CDR3 is built from 14 residues. Per germline, CDR1 SEHNR and CDR2 FQNEAQ (reference sequence). Trimming shortened V by 5 bases and J by 3 bases, and 11 bases separated the two germline ends. CDR3 nucleotides: TGTGCCAGCAGCCCAGACAGATCCAATCAGCCCCAGCATTTT. This sequence encodes CASSPDRSNQPQHF. The complete variable domain, with remaining parts taken from reference TRBV7-9 and TRBJ1-5, reads DTGVSQNPRHKITKRGQNVTFRCDPISEHNRLYWYRQTLGQGPEFLTYFQNEAQLEKSRLLSDRFSAERPKGSFSTLEIQRTEQGDSAMYLCASSPDRSNQPQHFGDGTRLSIL.

The chain is built from TRBV2 and TRBJ1-1; possibly TRBD1 for D (5 bases). From germline, CDR1 is SNHLY and CDR2 FYNNEI. The length of the CDR3 is 12 residues. The V and J ends lost 8 bases and 14 bases respectively, with 21 bases between them. The CDR3 nucleotides are TGTGCCAGCCTAAAAGACGGGGGGACTGGGTTCTTT. As protein: CASLKDGGTGFF.

Turning to this clone: In the same sample, other DNA sequences code for this CDR3. The chain has TRBV3-1 (or the pseudogene TRBV3-2) and TRBJ2-7; D ambiguous. V was trimmed by 1 base and J by 4 bases, leaving 2 bases between them. The CDR3 is made up of 11 amino acids. CDR1 is LGHDT and CDR2 is YNNKEL in the germline V gene (reference sequence). CDR3 DNA: TGTGCCAGCAGCCAAGGGTACGAGCAGTACTTC. Its translation is CASSQGYEQYF.

The rearrangement uses TRBV14 and TRBJ1-2, with 7 bases fitting TRBD1. CDR1 and CDR2 (germline): SGHDN, FVKESK. Trimming removed 4 bases from V and 7 bases from J; junction bases left unmatched: 15. There are 16 residues in the CDR3. DNA for the CDR3: TGTGCCAGCAGCCGCCGACAGGGTCGCTATGTACGTGGCTACACCTTC. Translating gives CASSRRQGRYVRGYTF.

This chain joins TRBV30 and TRBJ1-4, with 7 bases identical to TRBD1. V was clipped by 5 bases and J by 2 bases; unmatched bases: 8. There are 15 residues in the CDR3. The V gene's germline CDR1 is GTSNPN and CDR2 SVGIG (reference sequence). The CDR3 sequence: CAWGQAPGTNEKLFF. The CDR3 DNA reads as TGTGCCTGGGGACAGGCTCCTGGGACTAATGAAAAACTGTTTTTT.

The V and J genes are TRBV6-5 and TRBJ1-6; D unclear. Germline V gives CDR1 MNHEY, CDR2 SVGAGI. V was shortened by 4 bases and J by 10 bases, with 11 bases between the two germline ends. There are 13 residues in the CDR3. As DNA, the CDR3 is TGTGCCAGCAGTTTCGGGAGTGGCTCACCCCTCCACTTT. Translation: CASSFGSGSPLHF.

The V gene is TRBV4-1, the J gene TRBJ2-5, with D uncertain. The germline CDR1 and CDR2 sequences are MGHRA and YSYEKL. Trimming stripped 0 bases from V and 3 bases from J, with 8 bases between. This CDR3 spans 14 amino acids. The CDR3 DNA is TGCGCCAGCAGCCAAGATTCGCTAGAAGAGACCCAGTACTTC. Protein: CASSQDSLEETQYF.

V and J are TRBV12-1 and TRBJ2-1; the table's D call TRBD2 went unverified against the DNA. TRBV12-1 is labeled a pseudogene. This CDR3 is 17 amino acids long. The CDR3 here is CASSFNLSGGDRDEQFF. Here the CDR3 DNA reads TGTGCCAGCAGCTTCAACCTGAGCGGGGGGGATCGCGATGAGCAGTTCTTC.

The chain links TRBV6-7 to TRBJ2-1; possibly TRBD2 for D (5 bases). TRBV6-7 is an open reading frame whose function is uncertain. V dropped 3 bases and J dropped 7 bases, with 10 bases sitting between them. This CDR3 comprises 13 residues. Here the CDR3 DNA reads TGTGCCAGCAGTTATTGTCCGGGGAATGAGCAGTTCTTC. This translates into CASSYCPGNEQFF.

On this clone itself: The junction shows a germline mismatch at one end, possibly a read error. This rearrangement joins TRBV3-1 (or the pseudogene TRBV3-2) to TRBJ2-7, with D maybe TRBD1 (5 bases). CDR3 length: 14 residues. Germline loops: CDR1 LGHDT, CDR2 YNNKEL (reference sequence). CDR3 sequence reads: CASSQSRTRVERYF. For the CDR3, the DNA is TGTGCCAGCAGCCAAAGTAGGACCAGGGTGGAGCGGTACTTC.

CDR3 nucleotide sequence: TGTGCCAGCAGCTCTCCCGGACAGGGGAACATTCAGTACTTC. Translated: CASSSPGQGNIQYF. The genes are TRBV5-4 and TRBJ2-4; 9 bases are shared with TRBD1. CDR1 is SGHNT and CDR2 is YYREEE in the germline V gene (reference sequence). This CDR3 is built from 14 residues. V lost 3 bases to trimming and J lost 7 bases; unmatched junction nucleotides: 5.

The rearrangement joins TRBV27 to TRBJ1-2, with TRBD1 as a possible D gene (6 bases). Deletions cut 5 bases from V and 5 bases from J, with 15 bases between. This CDR3 is built from 14 residues. Germline assignment: CDR1 MNHEY and CDR2 SMNVEV (reference sequence). CDR3 DNA sequence: TGTGCCAGCAGTCTAAGAGAAACAGGGTATGGCTACACCTTC. It specifies CASSLRETGYGYTF.

The V call is TRBV7-2, the J call TRBJ1-4, with a possible D match to TRBD1 (5 bases). V was clipped by 4 bases and J by 4 bases, with 13 bases between them. CDR3 length: 15 amino acids. CDR1 and CDR2 (germline): SGHTA, FQGNSA. CDR3 in amino acids: CASSSYSGDNEKLFF. The CDR3, as DNA: TGTGCCAGCAGCTCGTATTCGGGGGATAATGAAAAACTGTTTTTT.

V usage is TRBV25-1 and J usage is TRBJ2-1; a possible D gene is TRBD1 (6 bases). The germline gives CDR1 MGHDK, CDR2 SYGVNS. V lost 6 bases, J lost 6 bases, and 24 bases lay in between. The CDR3 is 17 residues long. CDR3 bases: TGTGCCAGCAGGGTTGACAGTTTTGGACAGAGGGGCAATGAGCAGTTCTTC. Its translation is CASRVDSFGQRGNEQFF. Using reference TRBV25-1 and TRBJ2-1 for the parts outside the CDR3, the full variable domain is EADIYQTPRYLVIGTGKKITLECSQTMGHDKMYWYQQDPGMELHLIHYSYGVNSTEKGDLSSESTVSRIRTEHFPLTLESARPSHTSQYLCASRVDSFGQRGNEQFFGPGTRLTVL.

CDR3 sequence: CASGLPPAEAFF. The CDR3 DNA follows: TGTGCTAGTGGTTTGCCACCGGCTGAAGCTTTCTTT. The chain employs TRBV12-5 and TRBJ1-1; D is undetermined. CDR3 length: 12 amino acids. Trimming left V 2 bases short and J 6 bases short, with 7 bases between. Germline V gene data show CDR1 as LGHNT and CDR2 as FRNRAP.

This clone was seen once. The CDR3 DNA is TGTGCCAGCAGTTTGAGGGCTCGAGAGGAAAAACTGTTTTTT. Translation: CASSLRAREEKLFF. The chain is built from TRBV27 and TRBJ1-4; no reliable D call. The germline V and J ends were trimmed by 3 bases and 8 bases, with 13 bases remaining between them. The CDR3 spans 14 residues. Per germline, CDR1 MNHEY and CDR2 SMNVEV (reference sequence).

CDR3 sequence (DNA): TGTGCCAGCAGCCGGACCGCTGATAATTCACCCCTCCACTTT. Translating it yields CASSRTADNSPLHF. V and J are TRBV7-9 and TRBJ1-6; D ambiguous. Germline V gene sequence: CDR1 SEHNR, CDR2 FQNEAQ (reference sequence). The CDR3 is 14 amino acids. The ends were cut back, 5 bases at V and 5 bases at J, with 10 bases in the middle.

This chain uses TRBV7-7 with TRBJ2-2; D may be TRBD1 or TRBD2 (5 bases each). Per the germline V gene, CDR1 is SSHAT and CDR2 is FNYEAQ (reference sequence). V was pared by 3 bases and J by 4 bases, with 12 bases between. The CDR3 sequence is 15 residues long. This CDR3 is CASSFSEGSTGELFF. The CDR3 DNA sequence: TGTGCCAGCAGCTTCTCCGAGGGGTCCACCGGGGAGCTGTTTTTT. The full variable domain, with the rest looked up from reference TRBV7-7 and TRBJ2-2, is GAGVSQSPRYKVTKRGQDVTLRCDPISSHATLYWYQQALGQGPEFLTYFNYEAQPDKSGLPSDRFSAERPEGSISTLTIQRTEQRDSAMYRCASSFSEGSTGELFFGEGSRLTVL.

This rearrangement joins TRBV12-5 to TRBJ2-3, with TRBD2 as a possible D gene (5 bases). With 3 bases removed from V and 0 bases from J, the gap between germline ends came to 13 bases. The germline gives CDR1 LGHNT, CDR2 FRNRAP. CDR3 size: 16 residues. The chain's CDR3 is CASGLGSGWSTDTQYF. In nucleotides, the CDR3 is TGTGCTAGTGGTTTAGGGTCGGGGTGGAGCACAGATACGCAGTATTTT.

The chain recombines TRBV4-1 with TRBJ1-5; 7 nucleotides align to TRBD1. Germline values: CDR1 MGHRA, CDR2 YSYEKL. The CDR3 is 16 amino acids. J was trimmed by 0 bases and V by 3 bases; bases with no gene match: 5. The CDR3 DNA reads TGCGCCAGCAGCCACCGTGACAGGGATAGCAATCAGCCCCAGCATTTT. As protein: CASSHRDRDSNQPQHF.